Included here is one TCR beta chain sequence, with context. The sample is drawn from a study of OX40 agonist ivuxolimab in advanced cancers. The protocol was immunoSEQ multiplex PCR, while the TCRdb copy is restricted to in-frame clones and leaves out a portion. The repertoire includes 15,000 to 20,000 clones, approximately 80% of them detected once, and around an eighth sits in the top ten. Germline assignment: CDR1 LGHNA and CDR2 YNFKEQ. The CDR3 runs 13 residues. Trimming left V 4 bases short and J 0 bases short, with 7 bases between. Here the sequenced sample was CD4+ or CD8+ T cells sorted from blood, taken in a trial of the OX40 agonist ivuxolimab. V gene TRBV4-2 combines with J gene TRBJ2-7, with no clear D. This clonotype was sampled from an adult with an advanced solid tumor such as melanoma, head and neck, liver or kidney cancer. The CDR3 loop is CASSPRASYEQYF. In nucleotides, the CDR3 is TGTGCCAGCAGCCCACGGGCCTCCTACGAGCAGTACTTC.